This T cell receptor (beta chain) stems from a study of T cells expressing NK-cell markers. Study overall: One of eight sequenced donors was HCMV-seronegative; the other seven were seropositive.

The CDR3 covers 14 residues. The V gene's germline CDR1 is SGHDT and CDR2 YYEEEE. About this clonotype itself: The antigen is not known.

TCRdb re-called the 5' RACE reads, yielding one record per CDR3 amino acid sequence without DNA. The sample holds about 370,000 distinct CDR3 sequences. General study results and limits: Among several donors, these clonotypes also ranked first in the CD3+CD56-NKG2C+ fraction. Of CD8+ T cells, about 1.0-7.5% belonged to dominant NKG2C+ clonotypes in several donors.

Material for sequencing was blood T cells: a sorted CD56 or NKG2C T cell subset, CD4+ or CD8+ T cells, or bulk PBMC T cells (not recorded which). This sequence originates from a woman between 50 and 59 years old in good health. The V gene is TRBV5-6, the J gene TRBJ2-5. The CDR3 region is CASSFSAFQETQYF.